Below are 25 T cell receptor beta chains sequenced from a single sample in a study of blood T cell repertoires in COVID-19. Libraries were prepared by immunoSEQ multiplex PCR; TCRdb keeps only in-frame clonotypes and omits some of them. The repertoire includes about 36,000 clones, around nine tenths of them detected once, and more than 4% sits in the top ten. The sample consisted of peripheral blood. The source is a human donor in a cohort sampled during active COVID-19.

This chain joins TRBV12-5 and TRBJ2-1; 7 positions match TRBD2. From germline, CDR1 is LGHNT and CDR2 FRNRAP. This CDR3 contains 14 residues. V was pared by 1 base and J by 10 bases, with 7 bases of the junction left unmatched. The chain's CDR3 is CASGLGTSIDEQFF. For the CDR3, the DNA is TGTGCTAGTGGTTTGGGGACTAGTATAGACGAGCAGTTCTTC.

The chain combines TRBV6-6 with TRBJ1-3; 8 nucleotides align to TRBD1. Germline CDR1 reads MNHNY; CDR2 reads SVGAGI (reference sequence). The length of the CDR3 is 13 residues. Trimming took 8 bases from V and 4 from J; bases not matched to a gene: 4. CDR3 sequence: CASDRGTGNTIYF. CDR3 DNA: TGTGCCAGCGACAGGGGAACGGGAAACACCATATATTTT.

The chain employs TRBV2 and TRBJ2-3; 10 positions match TRBD2. CDR1 is SNHLY, CDR2 FYNNEI, per germline. The CDR3 has 16 amino acids. Unmatched junction bases numbered 9, after V lost 6 bases and J lost 3 bases. The CDR3 DNA sequence: TGTGCCAGCAGCCTCCGACTAGCGGGTTTAACAGATACGCAGTATTTT. It translates to CASSLRLAGLTDTQYF.

V is TRBV14 and J is TRBJ2-7, with D tentatively TRBD1 (5 bases). Between the trimmed V and J ends, which lost 2 bases and 8 bases, there was a span of 10 bases. CDR1 SGHDN and CDR2 FVKESK come from the germline V gene. The CDR3 spans 12 residues. The DNA of the CDR3 is TGTGCCAGCAGCCAAACAGGACGTCAGCAGTACTTC. Translation gives CASSQTGRQQYF.

This clone appeared a single time. The V gene is TRBV10-3, the J gene TRBJ1-1, with a tentative D call TRBD1 (5 bases). CDR3 size: 13 residues. Trimming stripped 8 bases from V and 0 bases from J, with 10 bases between. Germline values: CDR1 ENHRY, CDR2 SYGVKD. The CDR3 region has the DNA TGTGCCATCGGCGGGACCGTGAACACTGAAGCTTTCTTT. Residues: CAIGGTVNTEAFF.

This clone appeared a single time. The CDR3, as DNA: TGTGCCAGCAGTTTAGCGGGAGGGGGATATATAAGCACAGATACGCAGTATTTT. Amino acid sequence: CASSLAGGGYISTDTQYF. The genes are TRBV28 and TRBJ2-3; TRBD2 aligns across 9 bases. The CDR3 has 18 amino acids. From germline, CDR1 is MDHEN and CDR2 SYDVKM. V was clipped by 2 bases and J by 0 bases; unmatched bases: 9.

The rearrangement joins TRBV6-5 to TRBJ2-3; possible D gene TRBD2, 5 bases. CDR1 is MNHEY, CDR2 SVGAGI, per germline. Trimming cost V 6 bases and J 5 bases, with 15 bases left between them. The CDR3 covers 14 residues. CDR3: CASRVSGLRDTQYF. DNA for the CDR3: TGTGCCAGCAGGGTGAGCGGACTTCGAGATACGCAGTATTTT.

This chain joins TRBV12-3 or TRBV12-4 and TRBJ2-5; TRBD2 aligns across 7 bases. The CDR3 runs to 13 residues. V lost 7 bases to trimming and J lost 4 bases; unmatched junction nucleotides: 6. CDR3 DNA: TGTGCCAGCAAAAGACTAGCCACAGAGACCCAGTACTTC. It translates to CASKRLATETQYF.

A few counts support this clone. The chain joins TRBV6-1 to TRBJ1-5, with 8 bases that match TRBD1. Germline CDR1 reads MNHNS; CDR2 reads SASEGT. This CDR3 has 18 residues. The V segment lost 1 base and the J segment 2 bases; nucleotides outside the gene matches: 10. Here the CDR3 reads CASSEGRGLGLGNQPQHF. DNA of the CDR3: TGTGCCAGCAGTGAAGGCAGGGGGCTTGGCTTAGGCAATCAGCCCCAGCATTTT.

The chain joins TRBV6-5 to TRBJ1-5, with D perhaps TRBD1 (6 bases). CDR3 length: 14 residues. V gave up 5 bases and J gave up 6 bases, with 14 bases separating them. Looked up from germline, CDR1 is MNHEY and CDR2 is SVGAGI. The CDR3 nucleotides are TGTGCCAGCAGTCTGGGGGGGGGCGGTCAGCCCCAGCATTTT. Its translation is CASSLGGGGQPQHF.

This chain uses TRBV7-9 with TRBJ1-4; D is uncertain. The germline V gene has CDR1 SEHNR and CDR2 FQNEAQ (reference sequence). This CDR3 comprises 14 residues. Trimming left V 1 base short and J 4 bases short, with 7 bases between. The CDR3 DNA follows: TGTGCCAGCAGCTTAGGGGGAGTTAATGAAAAACTGTTTTTT. Translation: CASSLGGVNEKLFF.

This rearrangement joins TRBV2 to TRBJ2-3, with D possibly matching TRBD1 (6 bases). This CDR3 contains 15 residues. V lost 0 bases and J lost 3, with 10 bases in between. Germline values: CDR1 SNHLY, CDR2 FYNNEI. In DNA, the CDR3 is TGTGCCAGCAGTGAAGCGCTTAGGGGGACAGATACGCAGTATTTT. Translation gives CASSEALRGTDTQYF. The full variable domain, completed using reference TRBV2 and TRBJ2-3, is EPEVTQTPSHQVTQMGQEVILRCVPISNHLYFYWYRQILGQKVEFLVSFYNNEISEKSEIFDDQFSVERPDGSNFTLKIRSTKLEDSAMYFCASSEALRGTDTQYFGPGTRLTVL.

This chain connects TRBV19 to TRBJ1-1, with D unresolved. V lost 3 bases and J lost 5, with 10 bases in between. Germline V CDR1 and CDR2: LNHDA, SQIVND (reference sequence). The CDR3 length is 13 residues. CDR3 residues: CASSISTRTEAFF. For the CDR3, the DNA is TGTGCCAGTAGTATCTCTACCCGAACTGAAGCTTTCTTT.

The rearrangement uses TRBV5-8 and TRBJ2-1, with D possibly being TRBD1 (5 bases). The CDR3 spans 16 residues. From germline, CDR1 is SGHTS and CDR2 YDEGEE. V lost 0 bases, J lost 9 bases, and 19 bases lay in between. The CDR3 reads CASSLVGAGSGAEQFF. The CDR3 region has the DNA TGTGCCAGCAGCTTGGTTGGGGCCGGGTCCGGAGCTGAGCAGTTCTTC.

The CDR3: CASSPTSGSAGELFF. CDR3 sequence (DNA): TGTGCCAGCAGCCCGACTAGCGGGAGCGCCGGGGAGCTGTTTTTT. J is TRBJ2-2 and V is TRBV7-6; 12 bases agree with TRBD2. The CDR3 is 15 amino acids. V lost 5 bases and J lost 6; bases outside the gene matches: 4. The V gene's germline CDR1 is SGHVS and CDR2 FNYEAQ.

The chain carries TRBV7-8 and TRBJ2-1; 8 bases match TRBD2. Germline values: CDR1 SGHVS, CDR2 FQNEAQ. The J segment lost 5 bases and the V segment lost 8 bases, leaving 8 bases of the junction unmatched. This CDR3 spans 14 amino acids. CDR3: CASRSGRLNNEQFF. The CDR3, as DNA: TGTGCCAGCCGAAGCGGGAGACTGAACAATGAGCAGTTCTTC.

The CDR3: CASRDSLNIQYF. The DNA of the CDR3 is TGTGCCAGCAGGGACAGCCTAAACATTCAGTACTTC. The V call is TRBV28, the J call TRBJ2-4; the D gene is possibly TRBD1 (6 bases). The germline V and J ends were trimmed by 6 bases and 6 bases, with 9 bases remaining between them. This CDR3 is built from 12 residues. The V gene's germline CDR1 is MDHEN and CDR2 SYDVKM.

The V call is TRBV4-1, the J call TRBJ2-6; the D is unclear. CDR1 is MGHRA and CDR2 is YSYEKL in the germline V gene. CDR3 length: 17 amino acids. Trimming took 1 base from V and 4 from J, leaving 14 bases between them. The CDR3 nucleotides are TGCGCCAGCAGCCAAGCCGTAGCTAGATCCGGGGCCAACGTCCTGACTTTC. Protein sequence: CASSQAVARSGANVLTF.

This rearrangement joins TRBV4-2 to TRBJ2-7; 7 bases align to TRBD2. Trimming removed 0 bases from V and 3 bases from J; junction bases left unmatched: 5. Germline V CDR1 and CDR2: LGHNA, YNFKEQ. CDR3 length: 15 amino acids. CDR3 sequence reads: CASSQELAGDYEQYF. DNA for the CDR3: TGTGCCAGCAGCCAAGAATTGGCGGGAGACTACGAGCAGTACTTC.

The chain has TRBV19 and TRBJ1-1, with TRBD1 as a possible D gene (5 bases). CDR1 is LNHDA, CDR2 SQIVND, per germline (reference sequence). The CDR3 totals 18 residues. Trimming cost V 3 bases and J 0 bases, with 20 bases left between them. The CDR3 coding sequence is TGTGCCAGTAGTATGCCCGGGAGCCGACAGCTGATGAACACTGAAGCTTTCTTT. Translated: CASSMPGSRQLMNTEAFF.

Worth noting for this clone: Different DNA sequences within this sample yield the same CDR3. This sequence joins TRBV5-1 and TRBJ2-5; TRBD2 aligns across 7 bases. Germline values: CDR1 SGHRS, CDR2 YFSETQ. V was clipped by 0 bases and J by 5 bases; unmatched bases: 1. The CDR3 consists of 13 residues. The CDR3 DNA reads TGCGCCAGCAGCTTGGGGGGAGGGGAGACCCAGTACTTC. Its protein product is CASSLGGGETQYF.

The chain carries TRBV30 and TRBJ2-7; D might be TRBD2 (5 bases). Germline V gene data show CDR1 as GTSNPN and CDR2 as SVGIG (reference sequence). V dropped 0 bases and J dropped 2 bases, with 11 bases sitting between them. The CDR3 has 14 amino acids. CDR3 in amino acids: CAWSVLVGAYEQYF. The CDR3 region has the DNA TGTGCCTGGAGTGTACTAGTTGGTGCCTACGAGCAGTACTTC.

This chain joins TRBV7-8 and TRBJ2-2; perhaps TRBD2 as D (6 bases). CDR1 and CDR2 (germline): SGHVS, FQNEAQ. V lost 1 base and J lost 4, with 13 bases in between. The CDR3 has 16 residues. The CDR3: CASSLDEGGTTGELFF. The CDR3, as DNA: TGTGCCAGCAGCTTAGACGAGGGAGGAACCACCGGGGAGCTGTTTTTT.

The gene calls are TRBV2 and TRBJ2-7, with D possibly matching TRBD2 (6 bases). The length of the CDR3 is 14 residues. Trimming took off 6 bases at V and 1 base at J, with 13 bases between the two ends. Germline CDR1 and CDR2: SNHLY and FYNNEI. The DNA for the CDR3 is TGTGCCAGCAGGGGAATGGGACTTTCCTACGAGCAGTACTTC. Translated: CASRGMGLSYEQYF.

The genes are TRBV19 and TRBJ1-5; 7 bases line up with TRBD1. The CDR3 loop spans 12 amino acids. Per the germline V gene, CDR1 is LNHDA and CDR2 is SQIVND (reference sequence). V shed 6 bases, J shed 6 bases, and the junction held 2 bases outside the gene matches. The CDR3 loop is CASSRGIQPQHF. The DNA of the CDR3 is TGTGCCAGTAGCAGGGGGATTCAGCCCCAGCATTTT. Drawing the rest from reference TRBV19 and TRBJ1-5, the complete variable domain is DGGITQSPKYLFRKEGQNVTLSCEQNLNHDAMYWYRQDPGQGLRLIYYSQIVNDFQKGDIAEGYSVSREKKESFPLTVTSAQKNPTAFYLCASSRGIQPQHFGDGTRLSIL.